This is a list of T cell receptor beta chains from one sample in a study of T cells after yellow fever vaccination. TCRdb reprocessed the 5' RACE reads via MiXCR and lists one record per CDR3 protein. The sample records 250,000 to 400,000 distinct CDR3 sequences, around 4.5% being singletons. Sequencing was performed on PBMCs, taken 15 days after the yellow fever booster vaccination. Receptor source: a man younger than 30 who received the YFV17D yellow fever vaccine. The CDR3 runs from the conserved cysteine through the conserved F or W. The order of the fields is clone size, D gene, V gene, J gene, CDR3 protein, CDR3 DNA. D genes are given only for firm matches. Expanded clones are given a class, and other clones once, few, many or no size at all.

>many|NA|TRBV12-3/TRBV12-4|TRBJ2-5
CASSAGQTQYF
TGTGCCAGCAGTGCTGGCCAGACCCAGTACTTC
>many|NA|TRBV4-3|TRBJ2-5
CASSQGVSETQYF
TGCGCCAGCAGCCAAGGTGTTAGCGAGACCCAGTACTTC
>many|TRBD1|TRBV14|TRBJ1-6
CASSQWTGGISPLHF
TGTGCCAGCAGCCAGTGGACAGGGGGGATTTCACCCCTCCACTTT
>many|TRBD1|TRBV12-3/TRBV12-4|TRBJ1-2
CASSQQGAFGYTF
TGTGCCAGCAGTCAGCAGGGGGCGTTTGGCTACACCTTC
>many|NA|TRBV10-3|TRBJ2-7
CAISETSGYEQYF
TGTGCCATCAGTGAGACAAGTGGGTACGAGCAGTACTTC
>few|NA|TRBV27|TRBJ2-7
CASGTNSYEQYF
TGTGCCAGCGGGACAAACTCCTACGAGCAGTACTTC
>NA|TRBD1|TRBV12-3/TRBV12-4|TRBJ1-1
CASSLSDRDLLEAFF
TGTGCCAGCAGCCTTTCTGACAGGGACCTCCTTGAAGCTTTCTTT
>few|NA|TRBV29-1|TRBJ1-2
CSITGSQSYGYTF
TGCAGCATTACAGGGTCCCAATCCTATGGCTACACCTTC
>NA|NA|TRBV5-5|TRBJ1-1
CASSRGRAEAFF
TGTGCCAGCAGCCGTGGGCGGGCTGAAGCTTTCTTT
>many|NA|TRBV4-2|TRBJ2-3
CASSQGVFTDTQYF
TGTGCCAGCAGCCAAGGAGTCTTCACAGATACGCAGTATTTT
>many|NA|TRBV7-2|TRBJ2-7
CASSLAGAYEQYF
TGTGCCAGCAGCTTAGCGGGAGCCTACGAGCAGTACTTC
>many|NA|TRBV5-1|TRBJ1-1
CASSLHGEVTEAFF
TGCGCCAGCAGCTTGCATGGGGAAGTCACTGAAGCTTTCTTT
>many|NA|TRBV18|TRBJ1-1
CASSPQVNTEAFF
TGTGCCAGCTCACCGCAGGTGAACACTGAAGCTTTCTTT
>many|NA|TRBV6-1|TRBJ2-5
CASPRPGRAETQYF
TGTGCCAGCCCTCGCCCCGGACGAGCGGAGACCCAGTACTTC
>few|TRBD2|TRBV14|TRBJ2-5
CASSRRGFGETQYF
TGTGCCAGCAGCCGGCGGGGGTTCGGGGAGACCCAGTACTTC
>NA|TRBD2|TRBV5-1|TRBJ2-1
CASSLAASGGPSSYNEQFF
TGCGCCAGCAGCTTGGCCGCTAGCGGGGGGCCTAGCTCCTACAATGAGCAGTTCTTC
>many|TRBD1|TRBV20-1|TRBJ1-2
CSARTGASNYGYTF
TGCAGTGCTCGGACAGGGGCCTCTAACTATGGCTACACCTTC
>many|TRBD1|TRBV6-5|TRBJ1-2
CASSTGTDYGYTF
TGTGCCAGCAGTACGGGGACAGACTATGGCTACACCTTC
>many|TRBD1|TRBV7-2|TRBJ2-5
CASGEGQLRETQYF
TGTGCCAGCGGAGAGGGACAGTTGAGGGAGACCCAGTACTTC
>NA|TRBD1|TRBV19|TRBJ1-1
CAIRGQGASTEAFF
TGTGCCATCCGCGGACAGGGGGCCTCCACTGAAGCTTTCTTT
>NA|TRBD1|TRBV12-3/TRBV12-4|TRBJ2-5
CASSEPTATGDETQYF
TGTGCCAGCAGTGAACCAACCGCCACAGGGGATGAGACCCAGTACTTC
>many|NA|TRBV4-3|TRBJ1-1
CASSQDRDTEAFF
TGCGCCAGCAGCCAGGACCGGGACACTGAAGCTTTCTTT
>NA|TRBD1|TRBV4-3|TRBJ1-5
CASSRDRDGNQPQHF
TGCGCCAGCAGCCGAGACAGGGACGGTAATCAGCCCCAGCATTTT
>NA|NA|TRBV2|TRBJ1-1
CANPATVNTEAFF
TGTGCCAACCCAGCGACAGTGAACACTGAAGCTTTCTTT
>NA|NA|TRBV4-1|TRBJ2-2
CASKRDLNTGELFF
TGCGCCAGCAAAAGGGACCTCAACACCGGGGAGCTGTTTTTT
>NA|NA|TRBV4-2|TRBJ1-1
CASSQKHGGNTEAFF
TGTGCCAGCAGCCAGAAACACGGGGGGAACACTGAAGCTTTCTTT
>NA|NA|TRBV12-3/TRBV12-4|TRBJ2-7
CASRKGSEQYF
TGTGCCAGCAGAAAGGGGTCCGAGCAGTACTTC
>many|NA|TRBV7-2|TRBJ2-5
CASSRANSQETQYF
TGTGCCAGCAGCAGAGCCAACAGTCAAGAGACCCAGTACTTC
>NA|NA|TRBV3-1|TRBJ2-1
CASSAYTGREKNNEQFF
TGTGCCAGCAGCGCCTATACGGGCAGGGAAAAGAACAATGAGCAGTTCTTC
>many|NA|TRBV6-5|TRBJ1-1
CASRSNLGTEAFF
TGTGCCAGCAGATCCAACCTCGGAACTGAAGCTTTCTTT
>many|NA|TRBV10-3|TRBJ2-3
CAIKDRQSTDTQYF
TGTGCCATCAAAGACCGCCAAAGCACAGATACGCAGTATTTT
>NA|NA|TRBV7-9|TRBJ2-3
CASRQVTDTQYF
TGTGCCAGCAGACAGGTCACAGATACGCAGTATTTT
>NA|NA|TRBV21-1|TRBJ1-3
CASSKARQGRGSGNTIYF
TGTGCCAGCAGCAAAGCGCGACAGGGGCGAGGCTCTGGAAACACCATATATTTT
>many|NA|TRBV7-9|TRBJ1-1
CASSWTTEEAFF
TGTGCCAGCAGCTGGACGACAGAAGAAGCTTTCTTT
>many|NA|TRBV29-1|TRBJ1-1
CSVRDTRAEAFF
TGCAGCGTCCGGGATACAAGAGCTGAAGCTTTCTTT
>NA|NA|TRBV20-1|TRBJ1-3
CSARRNSGNTIYF
TGCAGTGCTAGAAGGAACTCTGGAAACACCATATATTTT
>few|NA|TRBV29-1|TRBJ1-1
CSVELRSGTTNTEAFF
TGCAGCGTTGAATTAAGATCCGGGACAACGAACACTGAAGCTTTCTTT
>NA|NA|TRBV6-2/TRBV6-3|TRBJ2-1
CASSYQISGEQFF
TGTGCCAGCAGTTACCAGATCTCGGGTGAGCAGTTCTTC
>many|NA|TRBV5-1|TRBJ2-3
CASSLGLITDTQYF
TGCGCCAGCAGCTTGGGACTGATCACAGATACGCAGTATTTT